Following are 11 T cell receptor beta chains from one sample sequenced in a study of CD8+CD57+ T cells in acquired aplastic anemia. The study profiled TCR beta VDJ and CDR3 using genomic DNA as template. TCRdb re-derived calls from the reads in MiXCR, one entry per CDR3 protein. This table has about 190,000 distinct CDR3 sequences, approximately 50% appearing once. Sequencing involved patients with CD8+CD57+ cell expansion previously shown by flow cytometry. Input material: sorted CD4+, CD8+, or CD8+CD57+ T cells (not recorded which) from PBMCs. The receptors were sampled from a human donor with aplastic anemia.

The rearrangement links TRBV2 to TRBJ1-2; D not resolved. Trimming removed 5 bases from V and 4 bases from J, with 14 bases in between. This CDR3 is built from 14 residues. The germline gives CDR1 SNHLY, CDR2 FYNNEI. The CDR3 loop is CASSPRFAVYGYTF. The CDR3 region has the DNA TGTGCCAGCAGTCCCCGGTTCGCGGTCTATGGCTACACCTTC.

This clonotype turned up a few times. This chain links TRBV11-2 with TRBJ2-4; D is ambiguous. CDR3 size: 15 residues. Germline V gene data show CDR1 as SGHAT and CDR2 as FQNNGV. Trimming stripped 5 bases from V and 6 bases from J, with 17 bases between. CDR3 sequence: CASSPPRAGGNIQYF. CDR3 nucleotide sequence: TGTGCCAGCAGCCCCCCCCGGGCAGGCGGAAACATTCAGTACTTC.

This clonotype was found many times. This chain uses TRBV14 with TRBJ1-4; D gene uncertain. Germline V CDR1 and CDR2: SGHDN, FVKESK. CDR3 length equals 17 residues. Trimming shortened V by 1 base and J by 11 bases, and 23 bases separated the two germline ends. The CDR3, as DNA: TGTGCCAGCAGCCAAGCACGGTCGGCAGCCCCCGGGGAGAAACTGTTTTTT. This codes for CASSQARSAAPGEKLFF.

With regard to this clonotype: Compared with germline, one end of the junction differs, possibly owing to a read error. Written as DNA, the CDR3 is TGCGCCAGCAGCCAAGATACCGGGGATGGAGAGCAGTACTTC. It specifies CASSQDTGDGEQYF. The chain is built from TRBV7-9 and TRBJ2-7; D is perhaps TRBD2 (5 bases). This CDR3 is 14 amino acids long. Germline V gives CDR1 SEHNR, CDR2 FQNEAQ (reference sequence).

As regards this clonotype: This may be a read error: a much more frequent sequence differs by one nucleotide. V and J are TRBV10-3 and TRBJ2-7; D is unresolved. The CDR3 runs 14 residues. Germline V gives CDR1 ENHRY, CDR2 SYGVKD. CDR3 protein: CASSNSGPHSEQYF. Written as DNA, the CDR3 is TGTGCCAGCAGTAACTCGGGCCCCCACAGCGAGCAGTACTTC.

The chain joins TRBV24-1 to TRBJ2-2; D possibly corresponds to TRBD1 (5 bases). The CDR3 runs 15 residues. V lost 2 bases to trimming and J lost 1 base, with 7 bases between them. Germline V gives CDR1 KGHDR, CDR2 SFDVKD. The CDR3 DNA is TGTGCCACCAGTGATTACAGGAGGAACACCGGGGAGCTGTTTTTT. Its translation is CATSDYRRNTGELFF.

This clonotype has just a few counts. The chain couples TRBV19 to TRBJ1-5, with D perhaps TRBD1 (6 bases). Germline V gives CDR1 LNHDA, CDR2 SQIVND (reference sequence). Between the trimmed V and J ends, which lost 2 bases and 5 bases, there was a span of 10 bases. The CDR3 consists of 14 residues. For the CDR3, the DNA is TGTGCCAGTAGTATACAGGGGAACCATCAGCCCCAGCATTTT. This sequence encodes CASSIQGNHQPQHF.

The chain links TRBV29-1 to TRBJ1-2; D unclear. V dropped 4 bases and J dropped 5 bases, with 11 bases sitting between them. Germline V gives CDR1 SQVTM, CDR2 ANQGSEA. The CDR3 has 12 amino acids. CDR3 loop: CSVAIPSYGYTF. DNA of the CDR3: TGCAGCGTTGCTATACCGAGTTATGGCTACACCTTC.

This clonotype was seen repeatedly, ten times or more. The V call is TRBV5-4, the J call TRBJ2-1, with TRBD2 identical over 7 bases. V lost 3 bases and J lost 7; bases outside the gene matches: 4. The V gene's germline CDR1 is SGHNT and CDR2 YYREEE (reference sequence). The CDR3 consists of 13 residues. The CDR3 nucleotides are TGTGCCAGCAGCTCCCGGCGGGAGAATGAGCAGTTCTTC. Translation gives CASSSRRENEQFF.

This clonotype was seen many times. This chain uses TRBV7-9 with TRBJ2-1; D is unclear. V was pared by 7 bases and J by 0 bases, with 13 bases between. From germline, CDR1 is SEHNR and CDR2 FQNEAQ (reference sequence). There are 15 residues in the CDR3. In DNA form, the CDR3 reads TGTGCCAGCACGACCGGGCCGAGCTCCTACAATGAGCAGTTCTTC. This encodes CASTTGPSSYNEQFF.

The rearrangement links TRBV7-3 to TRBJ2-1, with 10 bases matching TRBD2. V was clipped by 1 base and J by 9 bases; unmatched bases: 9. The CDR3 covers 16 residues. Per the germline V gene, CDR1 is SGHTA and CDR2 is FQGTGA. CDR3 nucleotides: TGTGCCAGCAGCTTAAACCGGGCTAGCGGGGGTCCTGAGCAGTTCTTC. It yields the protein CASSLNRASGGPEQFF.